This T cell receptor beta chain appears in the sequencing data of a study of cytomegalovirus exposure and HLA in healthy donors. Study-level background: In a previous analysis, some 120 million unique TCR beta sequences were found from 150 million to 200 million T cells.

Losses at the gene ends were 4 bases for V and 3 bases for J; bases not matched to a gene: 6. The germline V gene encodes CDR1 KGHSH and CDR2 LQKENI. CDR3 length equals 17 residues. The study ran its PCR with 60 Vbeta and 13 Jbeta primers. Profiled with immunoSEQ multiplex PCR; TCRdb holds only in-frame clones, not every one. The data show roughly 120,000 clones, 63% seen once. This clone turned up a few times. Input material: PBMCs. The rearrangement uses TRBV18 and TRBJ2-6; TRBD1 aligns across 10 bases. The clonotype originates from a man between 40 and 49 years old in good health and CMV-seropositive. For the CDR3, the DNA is TGTGCCAGCTCACTTAGACAGGGGGCGATTGGGGCCAACGTCCTGACTTTC. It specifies CASSLRQGAIGANVLTF.